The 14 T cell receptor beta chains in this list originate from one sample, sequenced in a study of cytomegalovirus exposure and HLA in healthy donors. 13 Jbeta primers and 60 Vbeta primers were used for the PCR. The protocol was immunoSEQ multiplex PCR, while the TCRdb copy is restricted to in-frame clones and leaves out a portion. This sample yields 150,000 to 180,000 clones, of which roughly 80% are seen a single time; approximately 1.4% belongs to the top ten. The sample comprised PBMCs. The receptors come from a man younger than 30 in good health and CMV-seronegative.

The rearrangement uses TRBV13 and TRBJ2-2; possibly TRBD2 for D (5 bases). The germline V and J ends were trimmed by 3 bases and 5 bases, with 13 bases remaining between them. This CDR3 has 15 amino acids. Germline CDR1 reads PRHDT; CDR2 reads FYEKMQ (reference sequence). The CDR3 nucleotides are TGTGCCAGCAGCTTGGACTTCCCGGGGACCGGGGAGCTGTTTTTT. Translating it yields CASSLDFPGTGELFF.

CDR3 in DNA: TGTGCCAGCAGTTTAGGGGGGACTAGCTCCTACAATGAGCAGTTCTTC. This codes for CASSLGGTSSYNEQFF. The chain joins TRBV28 to TRBJ2-1, with 8 positions matching TRBD2. CDR1 and CDR2 from the germline V gene are MDHEN and SYDVKM. The CDR3 contains 16 residues. The junction had 3 bases not matched to a gene; V was cut back by 2 bases and J by 0 bases.

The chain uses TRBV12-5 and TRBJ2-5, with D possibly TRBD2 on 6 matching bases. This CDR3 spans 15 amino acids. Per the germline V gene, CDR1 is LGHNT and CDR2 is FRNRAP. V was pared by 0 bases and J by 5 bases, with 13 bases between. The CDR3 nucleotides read TGTGCTAGTGGTTTGGTAGACGGGAGAGGGGAGACCCAGTACTTC. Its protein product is CASGLVDGRGETQYF.

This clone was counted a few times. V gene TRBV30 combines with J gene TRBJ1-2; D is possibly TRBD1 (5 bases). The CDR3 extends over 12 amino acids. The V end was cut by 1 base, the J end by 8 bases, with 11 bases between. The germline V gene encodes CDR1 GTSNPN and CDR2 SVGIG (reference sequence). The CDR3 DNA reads TGTGCCTGGAGTGGTGCAGGGCCCGGCTACACCTTC. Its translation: CAWSGAGPGYTF.

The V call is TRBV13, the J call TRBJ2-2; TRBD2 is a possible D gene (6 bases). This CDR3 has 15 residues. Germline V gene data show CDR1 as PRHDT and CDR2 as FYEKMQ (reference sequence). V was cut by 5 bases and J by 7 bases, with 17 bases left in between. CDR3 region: CASSAPGLRSGELFF. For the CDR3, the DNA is TGTGCCAGCAGCGCGCCGGGACTCCGTAGCGGGGAGCTGTTTTTT.

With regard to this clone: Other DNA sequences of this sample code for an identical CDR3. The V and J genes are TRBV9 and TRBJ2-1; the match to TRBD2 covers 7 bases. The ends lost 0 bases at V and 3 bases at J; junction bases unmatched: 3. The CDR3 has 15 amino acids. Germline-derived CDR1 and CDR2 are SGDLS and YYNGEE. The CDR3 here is CASSVAGGSYNEQFF. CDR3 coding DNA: TGTGCCAGCAGCGTAGCTGGCGGGAGCTACAATGAGCAGTTCTTC.

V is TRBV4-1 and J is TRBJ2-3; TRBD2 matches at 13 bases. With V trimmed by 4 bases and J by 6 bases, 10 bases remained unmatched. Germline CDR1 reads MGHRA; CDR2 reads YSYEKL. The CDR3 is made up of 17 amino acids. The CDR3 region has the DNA TGCGCCAGCAGCCGGGGGGGACTAGCGGGGCTCGGGGATACGCAGTATTTT. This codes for CASSRGGLAGLGDTQYF.

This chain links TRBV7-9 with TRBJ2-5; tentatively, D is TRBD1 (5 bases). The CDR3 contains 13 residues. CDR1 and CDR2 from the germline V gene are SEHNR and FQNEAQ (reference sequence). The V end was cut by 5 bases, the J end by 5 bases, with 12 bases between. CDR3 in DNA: TGTGCCAGCAGCCCAGGACCAGGGGAGACCCAGTACTTC. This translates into CASSPGPGETQYF. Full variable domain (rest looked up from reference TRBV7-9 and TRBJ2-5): DTGVSQNPRHKITKRGQNVTFRCDPISEHNRLYWYRQTLGQGPEFLTYFQNEAQLEKSRLLSDRFSAERPKGSFSTLEIQRTEQGDSAMYLCASSPGPGETQYFGPGTRLLVL.

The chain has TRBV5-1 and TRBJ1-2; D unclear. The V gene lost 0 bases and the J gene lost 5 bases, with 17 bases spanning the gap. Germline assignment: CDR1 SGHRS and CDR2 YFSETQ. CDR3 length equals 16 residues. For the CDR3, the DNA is TGCGCCAGCAGCTTGGAGGCCCCCGGGAATGGGTATGGCTACACCTTC. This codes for CASSLEAPGNGYGYTF.

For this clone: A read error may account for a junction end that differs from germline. CDR3 nucleotide sequence: TGTGCCAGCAGTAACTCCAGGGGTTACACCGGGGAGCTGTTTTTT. It yields the protein CASSNSRGYTGELFF. V usage is TRBV6-5 and J usage is TRBJ2-2; D might be TRBD1 (6 bases). The CDR3 consists of 15 residues. Germline assignment: CDR1 MNHEY and CDR2 SVGAGI.

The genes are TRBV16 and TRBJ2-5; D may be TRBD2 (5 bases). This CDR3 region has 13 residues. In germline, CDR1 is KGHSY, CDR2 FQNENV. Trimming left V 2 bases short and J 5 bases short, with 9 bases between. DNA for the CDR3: TGTGCCAGCAGCCAAGAGGGCGGCGAGACCCAGTACTTC. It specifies CASSQEGGETQYF.

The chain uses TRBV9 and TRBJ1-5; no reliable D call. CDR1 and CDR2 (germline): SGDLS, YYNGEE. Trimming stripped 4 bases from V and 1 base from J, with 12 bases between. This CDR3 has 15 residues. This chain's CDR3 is CASSSRGVSNQPQHF. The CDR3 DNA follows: TGTGCCAGCAGCAGCCGGGGAGTGAGCAATCAGCCCCAGCATTTT.

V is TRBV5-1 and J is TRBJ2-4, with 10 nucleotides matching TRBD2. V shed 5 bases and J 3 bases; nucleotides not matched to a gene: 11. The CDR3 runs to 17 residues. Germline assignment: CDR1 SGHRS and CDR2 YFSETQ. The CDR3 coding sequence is TGCGCCAGCAGTTCTTTGACTAGCGGGTGGGACAAAAACATTCAGTACTTC. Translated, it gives CASSSLTSGWDKNIQYF.

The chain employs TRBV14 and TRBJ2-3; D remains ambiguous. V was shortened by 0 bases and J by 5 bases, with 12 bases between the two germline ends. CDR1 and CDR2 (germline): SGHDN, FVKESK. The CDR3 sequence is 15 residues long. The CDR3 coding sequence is TGTGCCAGCAGCCAAGATTTGGGCCAGATAGATACGCAGTATTTT. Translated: CASSQDLGQIDTQYF.